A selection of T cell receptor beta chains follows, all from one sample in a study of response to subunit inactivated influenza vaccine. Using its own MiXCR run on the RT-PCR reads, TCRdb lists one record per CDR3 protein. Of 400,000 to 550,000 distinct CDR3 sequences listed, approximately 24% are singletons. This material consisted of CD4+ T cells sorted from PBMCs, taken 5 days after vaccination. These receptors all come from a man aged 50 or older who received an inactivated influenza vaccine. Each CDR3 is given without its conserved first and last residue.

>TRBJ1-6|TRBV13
ASSLGDRHNSPLH
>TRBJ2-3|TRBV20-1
SALLAGGLGTQY
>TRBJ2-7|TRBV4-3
ASSQDVASGRYYEQY
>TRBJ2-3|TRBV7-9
ASSFKDTQY
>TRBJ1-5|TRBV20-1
SANPGGQPQH
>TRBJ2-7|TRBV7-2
ASSPGNRYEQY
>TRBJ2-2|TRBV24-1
ATSESGQGNTGELF
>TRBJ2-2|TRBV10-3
AISVSGTNTGELF
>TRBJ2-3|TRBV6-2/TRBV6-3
ASTKTGGTDTQY
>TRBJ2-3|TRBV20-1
SARTSGPTDTQY
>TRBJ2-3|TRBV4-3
ASSQDVADTQY
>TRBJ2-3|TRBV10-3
AISGGGKGDTQY
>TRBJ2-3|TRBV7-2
ASSLVGSLGVDTQY
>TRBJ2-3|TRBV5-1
ASSLNVAGGADTQY
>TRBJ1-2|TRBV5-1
ASSLAPESARAGYT
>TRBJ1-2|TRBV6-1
ASILGQGDGYT
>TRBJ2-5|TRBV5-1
ASSFSQLSEGQETQY
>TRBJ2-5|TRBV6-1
ASRTSRSGRAGETQY
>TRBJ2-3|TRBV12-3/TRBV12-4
ASRGLAGGEDTQY
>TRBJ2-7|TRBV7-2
ASSLVIEGFKGEQY
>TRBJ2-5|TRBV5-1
ASSLSTGEETQY
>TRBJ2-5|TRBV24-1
ATSDFTGAQETQY
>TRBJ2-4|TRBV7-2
ASSTQGGGDIQY
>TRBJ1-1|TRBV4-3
ASSLTPVSVTEAF
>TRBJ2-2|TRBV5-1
ASSLGLAQNTGELF
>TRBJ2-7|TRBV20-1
SAQPGIVDEQY
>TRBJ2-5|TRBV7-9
ASSLKTVLAYQETQY
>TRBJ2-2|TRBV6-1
ASRRGQGTGELF
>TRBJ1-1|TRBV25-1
ASTLPGTAGTEAF
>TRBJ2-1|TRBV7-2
ASSLDYGREQF
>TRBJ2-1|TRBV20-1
SAGTGTGVFEQF
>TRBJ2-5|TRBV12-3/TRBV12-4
ASGTAQETQY
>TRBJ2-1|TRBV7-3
ASSETSGNNNEQF
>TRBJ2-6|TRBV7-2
ASSQRTLSSGANVLT
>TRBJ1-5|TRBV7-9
ASSLGGVGGQPQH
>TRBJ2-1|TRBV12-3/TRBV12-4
ASSFRRGRGNEQF
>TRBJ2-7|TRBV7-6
ASSLEPGLYEQY
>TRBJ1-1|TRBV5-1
ASRRDRGLSEAF
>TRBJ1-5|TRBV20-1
SARPPADQPQR
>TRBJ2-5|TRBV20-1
SAQGTSGEETQY
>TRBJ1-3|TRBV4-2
ASSQDHGGSGNTIY
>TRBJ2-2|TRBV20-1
SARDLLAGGYTGELF